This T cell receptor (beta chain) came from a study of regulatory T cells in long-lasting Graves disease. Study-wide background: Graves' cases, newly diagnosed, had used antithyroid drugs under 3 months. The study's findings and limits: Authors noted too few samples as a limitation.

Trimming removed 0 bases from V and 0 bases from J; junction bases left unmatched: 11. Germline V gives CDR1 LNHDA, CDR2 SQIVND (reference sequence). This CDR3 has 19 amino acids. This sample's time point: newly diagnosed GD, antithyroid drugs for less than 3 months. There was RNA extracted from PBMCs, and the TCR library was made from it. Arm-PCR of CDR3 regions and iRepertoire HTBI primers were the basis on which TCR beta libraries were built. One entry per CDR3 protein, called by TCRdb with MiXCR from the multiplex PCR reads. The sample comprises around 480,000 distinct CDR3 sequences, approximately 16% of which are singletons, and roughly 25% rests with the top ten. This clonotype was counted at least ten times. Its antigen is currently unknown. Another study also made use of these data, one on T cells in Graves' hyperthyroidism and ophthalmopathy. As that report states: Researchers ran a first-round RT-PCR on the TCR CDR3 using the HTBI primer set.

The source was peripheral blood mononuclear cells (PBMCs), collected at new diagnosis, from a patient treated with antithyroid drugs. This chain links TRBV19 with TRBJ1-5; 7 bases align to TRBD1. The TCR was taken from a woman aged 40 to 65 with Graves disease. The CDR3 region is CASSIDRGFDRASNQPQHF. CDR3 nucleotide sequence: TGTGCCAGTAGTATAGATCGGGGGTTCGACAGGGCTAGCAATCAGCCCCAGCATTTT.